This T cell receptor (beta chain) was observed in a study of shared clonotypes between healthy human individuals. Only in-frame clones appear in the TCRdb table, and some are missing; sequencing was by immunoSEQ multiplex PCR. The repertoire holds some 980,000 clones, with about 80% as singletons. Germline V gives CDR1 SNHLY, CDR2 FYNNEI. Trimming cost V 2 bases and J 9 bases, with 15 bases left between them. The CDR3 extends over 14 amino acids. The chain carries TRBV2 and TRBJ2-3, with a possible D match to TRBD2 (5 bases). The receptor was isolated from a man aged 18 to 35 in good health. Specimen: memory CD4+ T cells sorted from blood. Documented subset: CD45RA-negative fraction. CDR3 residues: CASSELVTIPTQYF. The CDR3 region has the DNA TGTGCCAGCAGTGAACTAGTGACTATCCCCACGCAGTATTTT.